These T cell receptor beta chains were read from a single sample in a study of Graves' ophthalmopathy and Graves' hyperthyroidism. MiXCR was run by TCRdb on the multiplex PCR reads, yielding one entry per CDR3 protein. The repertoire holds some 47,000 distinct CDR3 sequences, with around half as singletons. The material sequenced was peripheral blood. Receptors were obtained from an adult man with Graves' ophthalmopathy. CDR3s include the opening cysteine and the closing phenylalanine or tryptophan. Each record gives: clone size, D gene, V gene, J gene, CDR3 DNA, CDR3 protein. The D gene is left open where the match is weak. The listing skips clone size in some rows; elsewhere it reads once, few, many or a size class.

clone_size: many; d_call: NA; v_call: TRBV13; j_call: TRBJ1-2; cdr3_nt: TGTGCCAGCAGCTTGAAAGGTTCTTATGGCTACACCTTC; cdr3_aa: CASSLKGSYGYTF
clone_size: NA; d_call: TRBD1; v_call: TRBV10-2; j_call: TRBJ2-3; cdr3_nt: TGCGCCAGCAACGACAGGGAGAGCACAGATACGCAGTATTTT; cdr3_aa: CASNDRESTDTQYF
clone_size: NA; d_call: NA; v_call: TRBV7-3; j_call: TRBJ2-1; cdr3_nt: TGTGCCAGCGCTTTGGTCCAGAGCTCCTACAATGAGCAGTTCTTC; cdr3_aa: CASALVQSSYNEQFF
clone_size: NA; d_call: NA; v_call: TRBV6-1; j_call: TRBJ1-5; cdr3_nt: TGTGCCACCACAACCTCCAGGGATCAGCCCCAGCATTTT; cdr3_aa: CATTTSRDQPQHF
clone_size: NA; d_call: TRBD2; v_call: TRBV7-6; j_call: TRBJ2-7; cdr3_nt: TGTGCCAGCAGCTCGGCGGGGGGGCCTGAGCAGTACTTC; cdr3_aa: CASSSAGGPEQYF
clone_size: NA; d_call: NA; v_call: TRBV18; j_call: TRBJ2-4; cdr3_nt: TGTGCCAGCTCACCAGGGCTCCGAAGAGCCAAAAACATTCAGTACTTC; cdr3_aa: CASSPGLRRAKNIQYF
clone_size: NA; d_call: NA; v_call: TRBV9; j_call: TRBJ2-3; cdr3_nt: TGTGCCAGCAGCTTAGGACCCGCGGCAGATACGCAGTATTTT; cdr3_aa: CASSLGPAADTQYF
clone_size: NA; d_call: NA; v_call: TRBV11-2; j_call: TRBJ2-6; cdr3_nt: TGTGCCAGCAGCTTAGTGGACAGGGCCAACGTCCTGACTTTC; cdr3_aa: CASSLVDRANVLTF
clone_size: many; d_call: TRBD2; v_call: TRBV5-1; j_call: TRBJ2-3; cdr3_nt: TGCGCCAGCAGCTTGGCGGGACTACGCACAGATACGCAGTATTTT; cdr3_aa: CASSLAGLRTDTQYF
clone_size: NA; d_call: NA; v_call: TRBV9; j_call: TRBJ1-2; cdr3_nt: TGTGCCAGCAGCGTAGGTCCGACGAACTATGGCTACACCTTC; cdr3_aa: CASSVGPTNYGYTF
clone_size: NA; d_call: NA; v_call: TRBV6-1; j_call: TRBJ1-4; cdr3_nt: TGTGCCAGCAGTGATGGGCAGGGAGATGAAAAACTGTTTTTT; cdr3_aa: CASSDGQGDEKLFF
clone_size: NA; d_call: NA; v_call: TRBV25-1; j_call: TRBJ1-2; cdr3_nt: TGTGCCAGCAGAAAATCCGGTTATGGCTACATCTTC; cdr3_aa: CASRKSGYGYIF
clone_size: NA; d_call: TRBD2; v_call: TRBV7-9; j_call: TRBJ2-1; cdr3_nt: TGTGCCAGCAGCTTAGAACTAGCGGGAGGTTATGAGCAGTTCTTC; cdr3_aa: CASSLELAGGYEQFF
clone_size: NA; d_call: NA; v_call: TRBV13; j_call: TRBJ2-3; cdr3_nt: TGTGCCAGCAGCTTAGACGGTTTCGGCATCCGTAGTGAGACAGATACGCAGTACTTT; cdr3_aa: CASSLDGFGIRSETDTQYF
clone_size: NA; d_call: NA; v_call: TRBV7-9; j_call: TRBJ2-7; cdr3_nt: TGTGCCAACAGCGAACTAGAGGGGATTGGCGACGAGCAGTACTTC; cdr3_aa: CANSELEGIGDEQYF
clone_size: many; d_call: NA; v_call: TRBV7-9; j_call: TRBJ1-1; cdr3_nt: TGTGCCAGCAGACGACAGCTGGGGGGCATGAACACTGAAGCTTTCTTT; cdr3_aa: CASRRQLGGMNTEAFF
clone_size: many; d_call: NA; v_call: TRBV19; j_call: TRBJ2-3; cdr3_nt: TGTGCCAGTAGTATGCTAACTAGCCTTGGCACAGATACGCAGTATTTT; cdr3_aa: CASSMLTSLGTDTQYF
clone_size: few; d_call: NA; v_call: TRBV24-1; j_call: TRBJ2-1; cdr3_nt: TGTGCCACGCAGGACAGCTCCTACAATGAGCAGTTCTTC; cdr3_aa: CATQDSSYNEQFF
clone_size: NA; d_call: NA; v_call: TRBV6-4; j_call: TRBJ1-2; cdr3_nt: TGTGCCAGCAGTGTACAAGGCGGAGGGGATGGCTACACCTTC; cdr3_aa: CASSVQGGGDGYTF
clone_size: many; d_call: NA; v_call: TRBV5-4; j_call: TRBJ1-1; cdr3_nt: TGTGCCAGCAGCTTGCCGGGTTGGGGGACGGGATCTTATCTCGAAGCTTTCTTT; cdr3_aa: CASSLPGWGTGSYLEAFF
clone_size: NA; d_call: NA; v_call: TRBV6-4; j_call: TRBJ2-3; cdr3_nt: TGTGCCAGCAGTGAGGGAACGGAGGGTGGTACGCAGTATTTT; cdr3_aa: CASSEGTEGGTQYF
clone_size: many; d_call: TRBD1; v_call: TRBV20-1; j_call: TRBJ2-1; cdr3_nt: TGCAGTGCTAGAAGTGACAGGGGCTATGACAATGAGCAGTTCTTC; cdr3_aa: CSARSDRGYDNEQFF
clone_size: NA; d_call: NA; v_call: TRBV7-9; j_call: TRBJ2-1; cdr3_nt: TGTGCCAGCAGCCGATGGGGGAATGAGCAGTTCTTC; cdr3_aa: CASSRWGNEQFF
clone_size: many; d_call: TRBD1; v_call: TRBV5-6; j_call: TRBJ1-2; cdr3_nt: TGTGCCAGCAGCACAGGACAGGGCAACTATGGCTACACCTTC; cdr3_aa: CASSTGQGNYGYTF
clone_size: many; d_call: TRBD2; v_call: TRBV6-5; j_call: TRBJ2-3; cdr3_nt: TGTGCCAGCAGTTACGCCGGGACTAGCGGGCCCAGCACAGATACGCAGTATTTT; cdr3_aa: CASSYAGTSGPSTDTQYF
clone_size: many; d_call: NA; v_call: TRBV20-1; j_call: TRBJ2-2; cdr3_nt: TGCAGTGCTACACGTTCCGGGCCCGGCGGGGAGCTGTTTTTT; cdr3_aa: CSATRSGPGGELFF